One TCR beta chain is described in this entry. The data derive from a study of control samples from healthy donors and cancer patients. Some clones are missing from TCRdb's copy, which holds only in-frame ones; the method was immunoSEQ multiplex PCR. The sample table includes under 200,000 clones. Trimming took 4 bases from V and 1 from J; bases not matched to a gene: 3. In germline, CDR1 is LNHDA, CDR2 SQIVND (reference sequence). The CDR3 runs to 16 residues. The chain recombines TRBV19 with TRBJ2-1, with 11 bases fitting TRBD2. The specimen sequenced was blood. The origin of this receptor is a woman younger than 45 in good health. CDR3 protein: CASSTSGGWSYNEQFF. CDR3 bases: TGTGCCAGTAGTACTAGCGGGGGGTGGTCCTACAATGAGCAGTTCTTC.